This T cell receptor (beta chain) was sequenced for a study of cytomegalovirus exposure and HLA in healthy donors. Across the study: A preliminary data release comprised around 85 million unique TCRs obtained from HLA-typed donors. General study points: One cluster of highly shared sequence variants probably arose as a sequencing artifact. Earlier analysis found most TCR beta V segments productive about 90% or about 30% of the time.

All the people who gave samples were healthy bone marrow donors. Notes on this clone: Its antigen is as yet unknown.

V dropped 3 bases and J dropped 8; count of bases not matched to a gene: 4. The CDR3 contains 14 residues. Germline CDR1 is SGHTA and CDR2 is FQGNSA. The PCR was carried out with 60 Vbeta primers and 13 Jbeta primers. Clones were sequenced by immunoSEQ multiplex PCR, and TCRdb holds only the in-frame ones, with some missing. This sample's table has 50,000 to 70,000 clones. This TCR was sampled from a male donor in good health and CMV-seronegative. The sample consisted of PBMCs. The chain couples TRBV7-2 to TRBJ1-4; 9 bases map to TRBD1. CDR3 sequence reads: CASSFGDRAEKLFF. CDR3 coding DNA: TGTGCCAGCAGCTTTGGGGACAGGGCAGAAAAACTGTTTTTT.